What follows are 10 T cell receptor beta chains derived from one specimen sequenced in a study of blood T cells in healthy people across ages. Together with a sample-barcoded 5' primer, a J-beta primer mix was included in a second PCR lasting about 7 to 11 cycles. Each CDR3 protein is one row after TCRdb ran MiXCR on the 5' RACE reads. The sample lists almost 1 million distinct CDR3 sequences, roughly 50% occurring once. Sequencing used blood. These receptors were taken from a woman aged 60-75 years in good health.

This clonotype was recorded a few times. The chain has TRBV7-2 and TRBJ2-7; 10 positions match TRBD2. Germline loops: CDR1 SGHTA, CDR2 FQGNSA. The CDR3 is made up of 19 amino acids. V shed 3 bases and J 5 bases; nucleotides not matched to a gene: 19. CDR3 nucleotide sequence: TGTGCCAGCAGCTTTGGGGGGCTAGCGGGAGTAGGAACCGCGAACGAGCAGTACTTC. This codes for CASSFGGLAGVGTANEQYF.

The chain has TRBV4-1 and TRBJ2-5; 10 bases agree with TRBD2. CDR3 length: 18 amino acids. CDR1 and CDR2 from the germline V gene are MGHRA and YSYEKL. The V gene end was trimmed by 3 bases and the J gene end by 11 bases; junction bases not matched to a gene: 21. Here the CDR3 DNA reads TGCGCCAGCAGCCAGGGGCTAGCGGGAGTACTACTCGGCAATGAGCAGTACTTC. Encoded protein: CASSQGLAGVLLGNEQYF.

There are a few counts of this clonotype. The chain recombines TRBV24-1 with TRBJ2-3, with no clear D. The CDR3 totals 12 residues. V was trimmed by 1 base and J by 7 bases, leaving 5 bases between them. CDR1 and CDR2 from the germline V gene are KGHDR and SFDVKD. Here the CDR3 reads CATSDFTHTQYF. CDR3 DNA sequence: TGTGCCACCAGTGATTTCACCCATACGCAGTATTTT.

The V gene is TRBV19, the J gene TRBJ2-1, with D perhaps TRBD2 (6 bases). V was clipped by 7 bases and J by 5 bases, with 18 bases between them. Germline V gives CDR1 LNHDA, CDR2 SQIVND (reference sequence). The CDR3 length is 15 residues. The CDR3 region has the DNA TGTGCCAGTACCCAGCGGGCGTGGGATGACAATGAGCAGTTCTTC. Residues: CASTQRAWDDNEQFF.

V usage is TRBV20-1 and J usage is TRBJ2-7, with D possibly being TRBD1 (5 bases). The CDR3 covers 14 residues. V lost 0 bases, J lost 6 bases, and 15 bases lay in between. The germline V gene has CDR1 DFQATT and CDR2 SNEGSKA (reference sequence). CDR3 residues: CSARDRDRLPEQYF. Written as DNA, the CDR3 is TGCAGTGCTAGAGACAGGGATCGCCTACCCGAGCAGTACTTC.

The chain has TRBV20-1 and TRBJ2-1, with TRBD1 identical over 9 bases. The CDR3 extends over 12 amino acids. The junction had 4 bases not matched to a gene; V was cut back by 5 bases and J by 8 bases. Germline values: CDR1 DFQATT, CDR2 SNEGSKA (reference sequence). CDR3: CSAGGQGYEQFF. DNA for the CDR3: TGCAGTGCTGGGGGACAGGGATATGAGCAGTTCTTC.

The V gene is TRBV6-1, the J gene TRBJ2-3; 9 bases fit TRBD1. This CDR3 comprises 15 residues. Trimming at V came to 8 bases and at J to 3 bases, leaving 9 bases not matched to a gene. Germline V gives CDR1 MNHNS, CDR2 SASEGT. The CDR3 DNA follows: TGTGCCAGCGGGGACAGGGTTCGTCATACAGATACGCAGTATTTT. Protein product: CASGDRVRHTDTQYF.

In its sample, this clonotype was seen a few times. CDR3 loop: CASRGQGSNSPLHF. In nucleotides, the CDR3 is TGTGCCAGCAGGGGACAGGGGAGTAATTCACCCCTCCACTTT. V usage is TRBV11-2 and J usage is TRBJ1-6, with 10 bases that match TRBD1. This CDR3 comprises 14 residues. Germline V gene sequence: CDR1 SGHAT, CDR2 FQNNGV. The V gene end was trimmed by 6 bases and the J gene end by 6 bases; junction bases not matched to a gene: 2.

The chain is built from TRBV28 and TRBJ2-1, with 13 bases lining up with TRBD2. This CDR3 region has 16 residues. The junction had 8 bases not matched to a gene; V was cut back by 4 bases and J by 8 bases. The V gene's germline CDR1 is MDHEN and CDR2 SYDVKM. The CDR3 coding sequence is TGTGCCAGCAGTTCCGGGACTAGCGGGATGATGGATGAGCAGTTCTTC. Residues: CASSSGTSGMMDEQFF.

This clonotype has a single count. The chain recombines TRBV5-1 with TRBJ2-7; D unresolved. Between the trimmed V and J ends, which lost 3 bases and 0 bases, there was a span of 10 bases. Germline lookup yields CDR1 SGHRS and CDR2 YFSETQ. The CDR3 sequence is 14 residues long. CDR3 sequence: CASSSDASSYEQYF. In DNA, the CDR3 is TGCGCCAGCAGCTCAGATGCCAGCTCCTACGAGCAGTACTTC.